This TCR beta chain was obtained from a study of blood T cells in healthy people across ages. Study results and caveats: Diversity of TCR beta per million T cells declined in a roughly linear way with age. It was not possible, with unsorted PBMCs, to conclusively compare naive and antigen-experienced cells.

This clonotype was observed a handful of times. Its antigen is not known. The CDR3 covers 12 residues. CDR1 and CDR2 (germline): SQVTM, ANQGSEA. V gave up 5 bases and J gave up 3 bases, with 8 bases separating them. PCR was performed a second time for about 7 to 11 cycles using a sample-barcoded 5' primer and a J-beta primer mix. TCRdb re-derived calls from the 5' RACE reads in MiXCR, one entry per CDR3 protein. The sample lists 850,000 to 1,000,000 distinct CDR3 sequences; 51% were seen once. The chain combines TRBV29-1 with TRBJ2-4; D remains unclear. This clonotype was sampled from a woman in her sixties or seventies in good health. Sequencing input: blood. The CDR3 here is CSVTGLKNIQYF. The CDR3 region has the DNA TGCAGCGTTACCGGTCTCAAAAACATTCAGTACTTC.